The 21 T cell receptor beta chains in this list originate from one sample, sequenced in a study of blood T cell repertoires in COVID-19. Sequencing used immunoSEQ multiplex PCR; TCRdb keeps in-frame clones, though not all of them. The sample records 110,000 to 150,000 clones, roughly 78% being singletons. What was sequenced was PBMCs or T cells enriched from blood (not recorded which). The receptors come from a woman aged 50 to 60 who had recovered from COVID-19.

This clone was seen just once. The CDR3 DNA reads TGTGCCAGCAGCGCGAGGGACAGGGCCTCAAAAGAGACCCAGTACTTC. Its translation: CASSARDRASKETQYF. The chain employs TRBV5-4 and TRBJ2-5, with 9 bases that match TRBD1. V shed 4 bases, J shed 3 bases, and the junction held 10 bases outside the gene matches. Germline V gene sequence: CDR1 SGHNT, CDR2 YYREEE (reference sequence). The CDR3 is 16 residues long.

This chain connects TRBV6-5 to TRBJ1-1, with a tentative D call TRBD1 (5 bases). V lost 6 bases to trimming and J lost 0 bases, with 14 bases between them. Germline CDR1 is MNHEY and CDR2 is SVGAGI. The CDR3 covers 15 residues. The CDR3 spells CASRTDYLMNTEAFF. The DNA of the CDR3 is TGTGCCAGCAGGACAGATTACCTCATGAACACTGAAGCTTTCTTT.

The chain links TRBV29-1 to TRBJ1-2, with TRBD1 matching over 7 bases. The germline V gene has CDR1 SQVTM and CDR2 ANQGSEA. The CDR3 contains 14 residues. V shed 7 bases and J 4 bases; nucleotides not matched to a gene: 12. The CDR3 nucleotides are TGCAGCGCCGTTATCCCAGACAGGGCCTATGGCTACACCTTC. It codes for CSAVIPDRAYGYTF.

This rearrangement joins TRBV20-1 to TRBJ1-2, with D possibly TRBD1 on 5 matching bases. The CDR3 has 15 amino acids. Germline V gives CDR1 DFQATT, CDR2 SNEGSKA (reference sequence). Trimming took off 3 bases at V and 4 bases at J, with 18 bases between the two ends. The CDR3 here is CSASALQVRGYGYTF. CDR3 in DNA: TGCAGTGCTAGTGCTCTACAGGTGCGGGGCTATGGCTACACCTTC.

The chain combines TRBV6-2 or TRBV6-3 with TRBJ2-7; 8 bases align to TRBD2. CDR1 and CDR2 (germline): MNHEY, SVGEGT. The CDR3 sequence is 15 residues long. J was trimmed by 3 bases and V by 2 bases; bases with no gene match: 6. The CDR3 spells CASSYRSGAIYEQYF. In DNA form, the CDR3 reads TGTGCCAGCAGTTACCGTAGCGGGGCTATCTACGAGCAGTACTTC.

The V call is TRBV18, the J call TRBJ1-2, with 9 bases identical to TRBD1. The CDR3 is made up of 14 amino acids. Germline V gene sequence: CDR1 KGHSH, CDR2 LQKENI. The trim removed 3 bases at V and 10 bases at J, leaving 9 bases unmatched. The CDR3 nucleotides read TGTGCCAGCTCACCGGGACAGGGAAGAAAGCTCTACACCTTC. As protein: CASSPGQGRKLYTF. The full variable domain, completed using reference TRBV18 and TRBJ1-2, is NAGVMQNPRHLVRRRGQEARLRCSPMKGHSHVYWYRQLPEEGLKFMVYLQKENIIDESGMPKERFSAEFPKEGPSILRIQQVVRGDSAAYFCASSPGQGRKLYTFGSGTRLTVV.

J is TRBJ1-2 and V is TRBV2, with a possible D match to TRBD1 (6 bases). Per the germline V gene, CDR1 is SNHLY and CDR2 is FYNNEI. The CDR3 loop spans 14 amino acids. V was shortened by 5 bases and J by 2 bases, with 12 bases between the two germline ends. CDR3 in DNA: TGTGCCAGCAGTAAACAGGGCTTAAACTATGGCTACACCTTC. The encoded protein is CASSKQGLNYGYTF.

The rearrangement joins TRBV18 to TRBJ1-5; TRBD1 might be the D (6 bases). This CDR3 has 16 residues. CDR1 KGHSH and CDR2 LQKENI come from the germline V gene. V lost 0 bases to trimming and J lost 6 bases, with 15 bases between them. Here the CDR3 DNA reads TGTGCCAGCTCACCACCGAACAGGGCGGCCGGTCAGCCCCAGCATTTT. Its translation is CASSPPNRAAGQPQHF.

This clone turned up a few times. The chain combines TRBV5-1 with TRBJ2-3; 9 bases agree with TRBD1. The V gene end was trimmed by 3 bases and the J gene end by 13 bases; junction bases not matched to a gene: 12. The length of the CDR3 is 14 residues. The V gene's germline CDR1 is SGHRS and CDR2 YFSETQ. CDR3 in amino acids: CASSSHADRGSKYF. CDR3 sequence (DNA): TGCGCCAGCAGCTCGCACGCTGACAGGGGGAGTAAGTATTTT. Drawing the rest from reference TRBV5-1 and TRBJ2-3, the complete variable domain is KAGVTQTPRYLIKTRGQQVTLSCSPISGHRSVSWYQQTPGQGLQFLFEYFSETQRNKGNFPGRFSGRQFSNSRSEMNVSTLELGDSALYLCASSSHADRGSKYFGPGTRLTVL.

The rearrangement links TRBV11-3 to TRBJ2-3, with 8 positions matching TRBD2. This CDR3 comprises 14 residues. V was pared by 3 bases and J by 6 bases, with 5 bases of the junction left unmatched. CDR1 is SGHNT and CDR2 is YENEEA in the germline V gene. CDR3 bases: TGTGCCAGCAGCTTGCGGGGGGTCTTGGATACGCAGTATTTT. Its translation: CASSLRGVLDTQYF.

The genes are TRBV27 and TRBJ1-3; D not certain. This CDR3 is 14 amino acids long. Trimming removed 4 bases at V and 1 base at J, with 8 bases between. CDR1 and CDR2 (germline): MNHEY, SMNVEV (reference sequence). Here the CDR3 reads CASSSPGSGNTIYF. The CDR3 DNA follows: TGTGCCAGCAGTTCCCCAGGTTCTGGAAACACCATATATTTT.

The CDR3 loop is CASSPSGVGTDTQYF. In DNA form, the CDR3 reads TGTGCCAGCAGCCCTAGCGGGGTCGGCACAGATACGCAGTATTTT. This rearrangement joins TRBV4-2 to TRBJ2-3, with 9 bases lining up with TRBD2. CDR3 size: 15 residues. The junction had 3 bases not matched to a gene; V was cut back by 4 bases and J by 1 base. Looked up from germline, CDR1 is LGHNA and CDR2 is YNFKEQ.

The chain recombines TRBV6-2 or TRBV6-3 with TRBJ1-5; possible D gene TRBD1, 5 bases. The CDR3 runs 15 residues. With 2 bases removed from V and 4 bases from J, the gap between germline ends came to 12 bases. Germline CDR1 and CDR2: MNHEY and SVGEGT. CDR3 in amino acids: CASSYHSGGNQPQHF. The CDR3 bases are TGTGCCAGCAGTTACCATTCTGGGGGGAATCAGCCCCAGCATTTT.

This chain uses TRBV10-3 with TRBJ2-1; no reliable D call. CDR1 is ENHRY and CDR2 is SYGVKD in the germline V gene. This CDR3 is 17 amino acids long. V lost 2 bases and J 4 bases, leaving 18 bases between the germline ends. The CDR3 nucleotides are TGTGCCATCAGTGAGGGCTGGTCCGCCATCCCTTACAATGAGCAGTTCTTC. This gives the protein CAISEGWSAIPYNEQFF.

The rearrangement links TRBV15 to TRBJ1-1, with no clear D. The CDR3 covers 15 residues. Germline V gene lookup returns CDR1 LNHNV and CDR2 YYDKDF (reference sequence). Trimming stripped 7 bases from V and 1 base from J, with 16 bases between. The chain's CDR3 is CATIPSGVENTEAFF. CDR3 bases: TGTGCCACCATCCCGTCCGGGGTGGAGAACACTGAAGCTTTCTTT.

Turning to this clone: Within the sample, other DNA sequences also encode this same CDR3. This chain links TRBV9 with TRBJ2-3; TRBD2 matches at 7 bases. The length of the CDR3 is 16 residues. CDR1 SGDLS and CDR2 YYNGEE come from the germline V gene. The trim removed 0 bases at V and 0 bases at J, leaving 4 bases unmatched. The CDR3 coding sequence is TGTGCCAGCAGCGTAGGGCTAGCGGACAGCACAGATACGCAGTATTTT. Encoded protein: CASSVGLADSTDTQYF.

The chain joins TRBV6-4 to TRBJ2-1; D is ambiguous. The V gene lost 5 bases and the J gene lost 1 base, with 15 bases spanning the gap. Germline CDR1 and CDR2: MRHNA and SNTAGT. The CDR3 is 16 amino acids. CDR3 sequence reads: CASSFQASMSYNEQFF. The CDR3 nucleotides read TGTGCCAGCAGTTTCCAAGCGTCCATGTCCTACAATGAGCAGTTCTTC.

The gene calls are TRBV5-5 and TRBJ1-6; the D is unclear. This CDR3 is 17 amino acids long. The germline gives CDR1 SGHKS, CDR2 YYEKEE (reference sequence). V lost 0 bases and J lost 10, with 20 bases in between. This chain's CDR3 is CASSLGPPGISLSPLHF. The CDR3, as DNA: TGTGCCAGCAGCTTGGGACCCCCGGGTATCTCGCTCTCACCCCTCCACTTT.

This chain joins TRBV18 and TRBJ1-2, with D uncertain. Germline CDR1 and CDR2: KGHSH and LQKENI. Between the trimmed V and J ends, which lost 0 bases and 1 base, there was a span of 6 bases. The CDR3 is 14 amino acids. Written as DNA, the CDR3 is TGTGCCAGCTCACCACCGTTCCGTAACTATGGCTACACCTTC. Translation: CASSPPFRNYGYTF.

The rearrangement uses TRBV13 and TRBJ1-1; the D gene is possibly TRBD1 (5 bases). The germline V and J ends were trimmed by 0 bases and 4 bases, with 15 bases remaining between them. The germline V gene has CDR1 PRHDT and CDR2 FYEKMQ (reference sequence). The CDR3 runs 16 residues. The CDR3 region has the DNA TGTGCCAGCAGCTTAGGATTCAGGGCCCTAGTCACTGAAGCTTTCTTT. This sequence encodes CASSLGFRALVTEAFF.

This clone was recorded a few times. The chain carries TRBV18 and TRBJ1-1; TRBD1 matches 11 bases. The V gene end was trimmed by 6 bases and the J gene end by 10 bases; junction bases not matched to a gene: 7. CDR1 KGHSH and CDR2 LQKENI come from the germline V gene. This CDR3 has 13 residues. CDR3 bases: TGTGCCAGCTCGGAAGGACAGGGGGCAGGAGCTTTCTTT. It encodes CASSEGQGAGAFF.